Sequencing of this T cell receptor (beta chain) was carried out in a study of OX40 agonist ivuxolimab in advanced cancers. About the research overall: Eligibility rules accepted prior anti-PD-1, anti-PD-L1 or anti-CTLA-4 therapy, and 30% to 40% had some. Study-wide points: Relative to CD4+, CD8+ T cells held more expanded clones on average.

Clones were read by immunoSEQ multiplex PCR, and TCRdb kept only the in-frame ones, dropping some. The sample shows 30,000 to 45,000 clones, about 87% of them seen only once. A note on this clone: The target antigen is unknown.

Trimming took off 0 bases at V and 4 bases at J, with 7 bases between the two ends. Germline values: CDR1 SNHLY, CDR2 FYNNEI. CDR3 size: 14 residues. This sequence was found in an adult with an advanced solid tumor such as melanoma, head and neck, liver or kidney cancer. This specimen was CD4+ or CD8+ T cells sorted from blood, taken in a trial of the OX40 agonist ivuxolimab. This chain uses TRBV2 with TRBJ1-5; D is unclear. The CDR3: CASSEALENQPQHF. CDR3 bases: TGTGCCAGCAGTGAAGCGCTCGAGAATCAGCCCCAGCATTTT.